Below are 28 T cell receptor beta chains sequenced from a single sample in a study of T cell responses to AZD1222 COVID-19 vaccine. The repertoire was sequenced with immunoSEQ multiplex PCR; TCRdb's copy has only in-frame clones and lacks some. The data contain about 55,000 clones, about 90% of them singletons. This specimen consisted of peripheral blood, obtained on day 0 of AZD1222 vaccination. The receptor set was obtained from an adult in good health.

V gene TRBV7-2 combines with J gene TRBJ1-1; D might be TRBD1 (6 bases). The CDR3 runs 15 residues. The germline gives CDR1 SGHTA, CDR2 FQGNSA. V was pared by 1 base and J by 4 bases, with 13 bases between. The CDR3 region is CASSLGLGAGTEAFF. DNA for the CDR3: TGTGCCAGCAGCTTAGGCTTGGGGGCGGGCACTGAAGCTTTCTTT.

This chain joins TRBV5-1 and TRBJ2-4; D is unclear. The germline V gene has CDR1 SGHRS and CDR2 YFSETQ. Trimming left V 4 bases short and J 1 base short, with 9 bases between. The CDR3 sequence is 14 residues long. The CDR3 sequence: CASSLGFAKNIQYF. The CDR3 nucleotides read TGCGCCAGCAGCCTAGGGTTTGCCAAAAACATTCAGTACTTC.

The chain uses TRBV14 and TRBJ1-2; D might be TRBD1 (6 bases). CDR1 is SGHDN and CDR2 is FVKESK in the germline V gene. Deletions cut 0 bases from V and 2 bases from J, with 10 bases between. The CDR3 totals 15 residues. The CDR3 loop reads CASSQDVGQNYGYTF. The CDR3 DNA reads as TGTGCCAGCAGCCAAGACGTAGGACAGAACTATGGCTACACCTTC.

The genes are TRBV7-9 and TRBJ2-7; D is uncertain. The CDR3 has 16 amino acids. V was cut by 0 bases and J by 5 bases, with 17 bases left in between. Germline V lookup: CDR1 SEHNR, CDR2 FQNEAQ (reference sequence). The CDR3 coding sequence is TGTGCCAGCAGCTTAGCGCCAGGTGGGATATTGGACGAGCAGTACTTC. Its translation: CASSLAPGGILDEQYF.

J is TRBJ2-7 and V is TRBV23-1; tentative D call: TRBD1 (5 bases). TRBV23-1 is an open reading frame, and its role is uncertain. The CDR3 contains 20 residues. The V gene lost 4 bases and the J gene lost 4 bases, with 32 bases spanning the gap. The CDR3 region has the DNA TGCGCCAGCAGTCCCTCAAGGGGCAGTTTGGTTACTATTGGGGTATACGAGCAGTACTTC. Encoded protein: CASSPSRGSLVTIGVYEQYF.

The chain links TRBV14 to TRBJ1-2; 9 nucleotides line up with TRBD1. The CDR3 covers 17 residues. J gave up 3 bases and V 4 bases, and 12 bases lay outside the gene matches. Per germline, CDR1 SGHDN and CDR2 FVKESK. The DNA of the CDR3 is TGTGCCAGCAGCCTTTGGACAGGGGCCCGGCTTGACTATGGCTACACCTTC. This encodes CASSLWTGARLDYGYTF.

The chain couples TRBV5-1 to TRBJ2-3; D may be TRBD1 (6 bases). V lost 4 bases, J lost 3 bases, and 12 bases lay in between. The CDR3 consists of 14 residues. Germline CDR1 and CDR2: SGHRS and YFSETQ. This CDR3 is CASSLGTTTDTQYF. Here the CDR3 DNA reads TGCGCCAGCAGCCTCGGGACAACAACAGATACGCAGTATTTT.

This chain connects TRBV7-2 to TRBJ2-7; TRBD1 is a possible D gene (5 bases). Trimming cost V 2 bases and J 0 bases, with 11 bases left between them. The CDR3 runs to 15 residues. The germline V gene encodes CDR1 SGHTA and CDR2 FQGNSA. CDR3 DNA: TGTGCCAGCAGCTTATCTCCGACAGCCTCCTACGAGCAGTACTTC. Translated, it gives CASSLSPTASYEQYF.

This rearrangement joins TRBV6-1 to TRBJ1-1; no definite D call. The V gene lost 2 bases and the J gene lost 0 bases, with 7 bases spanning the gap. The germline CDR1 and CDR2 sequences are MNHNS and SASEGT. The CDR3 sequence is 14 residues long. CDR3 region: CASSERGLNTEAFF. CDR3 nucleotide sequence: TGTGCCAGCAGTGAACGGGGTCTGAACACTGAAGCTTTCTTT.

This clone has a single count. Here the CDR3 DNA reads TGTGCCAGCAGCAATCTACAGGGGGCAGAGGTTACCGGGGAGCTGTTTTTT. Its protein product is CASSNLQGAEVTGELFF. The chain couples TRBV5-6 to TRBJ2-2, with 9 bases matching TRBD1. Germline trimming cut 4 bases from V and 5 bases from J; bases unmatched to any gene: 12. The CDR3 is 17 amino acids. Germline CDR1 reads SGHDT; CDR2 reads YYEEEE.

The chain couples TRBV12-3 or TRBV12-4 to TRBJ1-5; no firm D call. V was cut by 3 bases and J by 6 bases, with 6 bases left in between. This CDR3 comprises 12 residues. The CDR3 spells CASSFIRQPQHF. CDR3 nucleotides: TGTGCCAGCAGTTTCATACGTCAGCCCCAGCATTTT.

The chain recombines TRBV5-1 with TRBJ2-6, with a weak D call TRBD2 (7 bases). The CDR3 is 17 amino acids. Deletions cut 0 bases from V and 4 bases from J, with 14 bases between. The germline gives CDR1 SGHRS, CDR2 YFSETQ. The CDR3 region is CASSLGLRGQGANVLTF. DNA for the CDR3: TGCGCCAGCAGCTTGGGATTGCGGGGGCAGGGGGCCAACGTCCTGACTTTC. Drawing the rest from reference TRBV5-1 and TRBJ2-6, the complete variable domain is KAGVTQTPRYLIKTRGQQVTLSCSPISGHRSVSWYQQTPGQGLQFLFEYFSETQRNKGNFPGRFSGRQFSNSRSEMNVSTLELGDSALYLCASSLGLRGQGANVLTFGAGSRLTVL.

The CDR3 region is CASSPTPSGASYEQYF. CDR3 bases: TGCGCCAGCAGCCCTACCCCTAGCGGGGCATCCTACGAGCAGTACTTC. The J gene is TRBJ2-7, the V gene TRBV5-1, with 9 bases matching TRBD2. There are 16 residues in the CDR3. Germline loops: CDR1 SGHRS, CDR2 YFSETQ. V was clipped by 4 bases and J by 1 base; unmatched bases: 9.

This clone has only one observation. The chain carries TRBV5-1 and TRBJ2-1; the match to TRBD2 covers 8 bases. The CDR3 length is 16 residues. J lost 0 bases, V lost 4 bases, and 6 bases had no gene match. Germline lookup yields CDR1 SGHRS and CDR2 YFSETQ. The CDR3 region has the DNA TGCGCCAGCAGCCTTAGCGGGGTGAGCTCCTACAATGAGCAGTTCTTC. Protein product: CASSLSGVSSYNEQFF. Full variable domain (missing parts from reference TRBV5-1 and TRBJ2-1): KAGVTQTPRYLIKTRGQQVTLSCSPISGHRSVSWYQQTPGQGLQFLFEYFSETQRNKGNFPGRFSGRQFSNSRSEMNVSTLELGDSALYLCASSLSGVSSYNEQFFGPGTRLTVL.

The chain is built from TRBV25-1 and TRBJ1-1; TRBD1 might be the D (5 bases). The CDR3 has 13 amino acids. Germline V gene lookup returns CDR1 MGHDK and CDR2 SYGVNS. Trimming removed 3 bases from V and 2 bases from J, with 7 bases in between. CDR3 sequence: CASSETDNTEAFF. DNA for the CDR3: TGTGCCAGCAGTGAGACAGATAACACTGAAGCTTTCTTT.

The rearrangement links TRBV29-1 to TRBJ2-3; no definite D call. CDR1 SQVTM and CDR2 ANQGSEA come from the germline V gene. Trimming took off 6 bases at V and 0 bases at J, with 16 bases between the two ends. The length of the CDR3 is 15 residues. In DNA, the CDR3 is TGCAGCGTCCGAACAGTTATAGCTAGCACAGATACGCAGTATTTT. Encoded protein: CSVRTVIASTDTQYF.

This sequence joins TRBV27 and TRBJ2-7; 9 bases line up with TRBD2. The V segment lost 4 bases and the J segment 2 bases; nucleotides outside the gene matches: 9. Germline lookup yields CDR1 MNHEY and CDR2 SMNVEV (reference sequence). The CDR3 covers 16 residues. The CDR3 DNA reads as TGTGCCAGCAGTTCCCCCGTGACTAGCGGCACCTACGAGCAGTACTTC. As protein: CASSSPVTSGTYEQYF.

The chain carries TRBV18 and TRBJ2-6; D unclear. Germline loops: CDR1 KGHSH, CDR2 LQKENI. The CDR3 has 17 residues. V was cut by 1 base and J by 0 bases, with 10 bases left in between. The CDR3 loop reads CASSPRVAVSGANVLTF. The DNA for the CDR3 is TGTGCCAGCTCACCACGTGTGGCAGTCTCTGGGGCCAACGTCCTGACTTTC.

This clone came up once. The CDR3 loop is CASSRAEGETQYF. The CDR3 DNA sequence: TGTGCCAGCTCTCGGGCCGAGGGAGAGACCCAGTACTTC. The chain is built from TRBV18 and TRBJ2-5, with a tentative D call TRBD2 (5 bases). V was cut by 6 bases and J by 4 bases, with 12 bases left in between. The germline CDR1 and CDR2 sequences are KGHSH and LQKENI. The CDR3 sequence is 13 residues long.

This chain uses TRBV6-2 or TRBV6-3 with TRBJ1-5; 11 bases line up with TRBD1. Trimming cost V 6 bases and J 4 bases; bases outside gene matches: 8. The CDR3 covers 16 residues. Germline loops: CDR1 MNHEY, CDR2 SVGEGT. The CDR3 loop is CASSTPGQGVNQPQHF. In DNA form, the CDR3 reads TGTGCCAGCAGCACCCCGGGACAGGGGGTAAATCAGCCCCAGCATTTT.

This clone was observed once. Here the CDR3 reads CASSLGPDLNYGYTF. The CDR3 region has the DNA TGTGCCAGCAGCTTAGGTCCAGACTTAAACTATGGCTACACCTTC. The V call is TRBV11-2, the J call TRBJ1-2; D ambiguous. The germline V and J ends were trimmed by 1 base and 2 bases, with 11 bases remaining between them. CDR1 and CDR2 from the germline V gene are SGHAT and FQNNGV. CDR3 length: 15 residues.

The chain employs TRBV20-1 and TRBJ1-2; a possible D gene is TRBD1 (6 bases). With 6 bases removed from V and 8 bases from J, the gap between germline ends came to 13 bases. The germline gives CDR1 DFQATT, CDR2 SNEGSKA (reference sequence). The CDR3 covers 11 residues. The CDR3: CSAPGQLGYTF. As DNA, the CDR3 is TGCAGTGCCCCTGGACAGCTAGGCTACACCTTC.

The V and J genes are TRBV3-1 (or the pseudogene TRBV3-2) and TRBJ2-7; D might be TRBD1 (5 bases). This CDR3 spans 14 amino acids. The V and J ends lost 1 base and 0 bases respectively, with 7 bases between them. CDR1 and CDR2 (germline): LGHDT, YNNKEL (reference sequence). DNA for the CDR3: TGTGCCAGCAGCCAAGGAACAGGCTCCTACGAGCAGTACTTC. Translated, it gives CASSQGTGSYEQYF.

The CDR3 sequence is CASSLGEVGQPQHF. The CDR3, as DNA: TGTGCCAGCAGCTTAGGGGAGGTGGGACAGCCCCAGCATTTT. J is TRBJ1-5 and V is TRBV7-9; no reliable D call. Germline CDR1 SEHNR, CDR2 FQNEAQ (reference sequence). V gave up 1 base and J gave up 7 bases, with 11 bases separating them. The CDR3 runs 14 residues.

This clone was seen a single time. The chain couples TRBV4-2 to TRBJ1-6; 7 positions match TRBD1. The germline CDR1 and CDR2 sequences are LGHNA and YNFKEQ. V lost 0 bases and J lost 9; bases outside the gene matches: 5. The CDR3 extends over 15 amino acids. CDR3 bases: TGTGCCAGCAGCCAAGAACAGGGGCAGAGTTCACCCCTCCACTTT. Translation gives CASSQEQGQSSPLHF.

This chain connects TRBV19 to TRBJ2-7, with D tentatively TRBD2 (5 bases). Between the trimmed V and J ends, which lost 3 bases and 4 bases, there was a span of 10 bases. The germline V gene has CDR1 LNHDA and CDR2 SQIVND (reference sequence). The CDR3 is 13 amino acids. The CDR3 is CASSIVEGYEQYF. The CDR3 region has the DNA TGTGCCAGTAGTATCGTCGAGGGTTACGAGCAGTACTTC.

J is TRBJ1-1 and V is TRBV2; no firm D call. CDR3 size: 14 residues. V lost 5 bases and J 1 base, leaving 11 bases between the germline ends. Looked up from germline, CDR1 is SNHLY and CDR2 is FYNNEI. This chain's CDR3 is CASSSRGGNTEAFF. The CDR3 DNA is TGTGCCAGCAGTTCTCGGGGAGGGAACACTGAAGCTTTCTTT.

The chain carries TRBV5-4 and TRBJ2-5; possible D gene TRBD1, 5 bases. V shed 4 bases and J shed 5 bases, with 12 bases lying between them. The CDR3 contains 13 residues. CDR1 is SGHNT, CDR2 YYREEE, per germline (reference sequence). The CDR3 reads CASSLQAGETQYF. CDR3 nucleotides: TGTGCCAGCAGCCTACAGGCTGGCGAGACCCAGTACTTC.